This entry lists 29 T cell receptor beta chains sequenced from one sample in a study of T cell repertoires in cytomegalovirus infection. Using its own MiXCR run on the reads, TCRdb lists one record per CDR3 protein. The table records roughly 230,000 distinct CDR3 sequences, under 8.5% of them present only once. What was sequenced was PBMCs. These receptors came from a human donor in good health (CMV status not recorded). Some clones in this sample may be carry-over from other donors' samples.

This clonotype was seen repeatedly, ten times or more. The rearrangement joins TRBV7-6 to TRBJ1-6, with D possibly being TRBD1 (5 bases). Germline CDR1 reads SGHVS; CDR2 reads FNYEAQ. CDR3 size: 16 residues. Deletions cut 1 base from V and 7 bases from J, with 14 bases between. CDR3 bases: TGTGCCAGCAGCTTAGGATCCGGGACCGGGAATTCACCCCTCCACTTT. This codes for CASSLGSGTGNSPLHF.

For this clonotype: A read error may explain this, as a much larger clone is one base away. The chain couples TRBV20-1 to TRBJ1-4; 10 nucleotides line up with TRBD1. The CDR3 spans 15 residues. Germline CDR1 and CDR2: DFQATT and SNEGSKA (reference sequence). The CDR3 sequence is CSASPRDRGGEKPFF. The CDR3 region has the DNA TGCAGTGCGAGCCCCCGGGACAGGGGAGGCGAAAAACCGTTTTTT.

This clonotype has ten or more counts. The rearrangement joins TRBV7-2 to TRBJ1-5; TRBD1 matches 7 bases. CDR1 and CDR2 (germline): SGHTA, FQGNSA. The CDR3 consists of 15 residues. V dropped 2 bases and J dropped 7; count of bases not matched to a gene: 8. The CDR3 bases are TGTGCCAGCAGCTTACGACAGGGTACGCAACAGCCCCAGCATTTT. It specifies CASSLRQGTQQPQHF. The full variable domain, rest sourced from reference TRBV7-2 and TRBJ1-5, is GAGVSQSPSNKVTEKGKDVELRCDPISGHTALYWYRQSLGQGLEFLIYFQGNSAPDKSGLPSDRFSAERTGGSVSTLTIQRTQQEDSAVYLCASSLRQGTQQPQHFGDGTRLSIL.

This clonotype was observed many times. This chain joins TRBV7-2 and TRBJ1-4; D remains unclear. V was pared by 5 bases and J by 3 bases, with 13 bases between. Per the germline V gene, CDR1 is SGHTA and CDR2 is FQGNSA. This CDR3 contains 15 residues. The DNA for the CDR3 is TGTGCCAGCAGCCTCCATAGGGCGTCTAATGAAAAACTGTTTTTT. It yields the protein CASSLHRASNEKLFF.

This clonotype was counted ten times or more. The chain is built from TRBV5-1 and TRBJ2-7; 11 bases fit TRBD1. CDR1 SGHRS and CDR2 YFSETQ come from the germline V gene. The CDR3 sequence is 14 residues long. The V gene end was trimmed by 4 bases and the J gene end by 8 bases; junction bases not matched to a gene: 8. CDR3: CASSPGTGGTKQYF. The CDR3 nucleotides read TGCGCCAGCAGCCCGGGGACAGGGGGTACGAAGCAGTACTTC. The variable domain in full, completed from reference TRBV5-1 and TRBJ2-7, reads KAGVTQTPRYLIKTRGQQVTLSCSPISGHRSVSWYQQTPGQGLQFLFEYFSETQRNKGNFPGRFSGRQFSNSRSEMNVSTLELGDSALYLCASSPGTGGTKQYFGPGTRLTVT.

V and J are TRBV15 and TRBJ2-4, with TRBD2 matching over 10 bases. This CDR3 is built from 17 residues. CDR1 is LNHNV and CDR2 is YYDKDF in the germline V gene (reference sequence). The V gene end was trimmed by 0 bases and the J gene end by 5 bases; junction bases not matched to a gene: 7. The CDR3 DNA is TGTGCCACCAGCAGAGACGGGTCCAGCGGGGGGGAAAACATTCAGTACTTC. This encodes CATSRDGSSGGENIQYF. The entire variable domain, with the rest obtained from reference TRBV15 and TRBJ2-4, is as follows: DAMVIQNPRYQVTQFGKPVTLSCSQTLNHNVMYWYQQKSSQAPKLLFHYYDKDFNNEADTPDNFQSRRPNTSFCFLDIRSPGLGDTAMYLCATSRDGSSGGENIQYFGAGTRLSVL.

This clonotype appeared many times. The chain carries TRBV7-9 and TRBJ1-1; maybe TRBD1 (5 bases). Trimming stripped 4 bases from V and 3 bases from J, with 9 bases between. The CDR3 length is 13 residues. Germline V gene data show CDR1 as SEHNR and CDR2 as FQNEAQ (reference sequence). In DNA form, the CDR3 reads TGTGCCAGCAGCTGGGGCTGGGACACTGAAGCTTTCTTT. Protein sequence: CASSWGWDTEAFF.

This clonotype was found many times. The chain combines TRBV6-1 with TRBJ2-7; 7 nucleotides align to TRBD1. The CDR3 loop spans 14 amino acids. The germline V gene encodes CDR1 MNHNS and CDR2 SASEGT. Trimming removed 6 bases from V and 2 bases from J; junction bases left unmatched: 7. The CDR3 DNA follows: TGTGCCAGCAGAGCCGGGACAGCACCCTACGAGCAGTACTTC. As protein: CASRAGTAPYEQYF.

This clonotype was recorded many times. V and J are TRBV29-1 and TRBJ2-3; D is uncertain. The V end lost 5 bases, the J end lost 0 bases, and 12 bases lay between the germline ends. Germline-derived CDR1 and CDR2 are SQVTM and ANQGSEA. This CDR3 is 14 amino acids long. The CDR3 sequence: CSVRWVLSTDTQYF. As DNA, the CDR3 is TGCAGCGTTAGATGGGTACTTAGCACAGATACGCAGTATTTT.

This clonotype was seen repeatedly, ten times or more. The gene calls are TRBV11-2 and TRBJ1-5; D is perhaps TRBD1 (6 bases). V dropped 3 bases and J dropped 4 bases, with 10 bases sitting between them. CDR1 is SGHAT and CDR2 is FQNNGV in the germline V gene. The CDR3 is 14 amino acids. The CDR3 loop is CASSFGGRNQPQHF. CDR3 nucleotides: TGTGCCAGCAGCTTTGGGGGGCGAAATCAGCCCCAGCATTTT.

This clonotype was seen more than once but under ten times. Given a much more abundant clone one base away, this may be a read error. V and J are TRBV28 and TRBJ2-2; D uncertain. Germline V gives CDR1 MDHEN, CDR2 SYDVKM. The CDR3 covers 13 residues. The V end was cut by 5 bases, the J end by 2 bases, with 6 bases between. The chain's CDR3 is CASSQDNTGELFF. CDR3 sequence (DNA): TGTGCCAGCAGTCAGGACAACACCGGGGAGCTGTTTTTT.

This clonotype was counted only a few times. V is TRBV9 and J is TRBJ2-3, with TRBD1 as a possible D gene (5 bases). The germline V gene has CDR1 SGDLS and CDR2 YYNGEE. The CDR3 extends over 16 amino acids. The V end lost 3 bases, the J end lost 0 bases, and 14 bases lay between the germline ends. The CDR3 loop is CASSEGASESTDTQYF. The CDR3 DNA reads TGTGCCAGCAGCGAAGGGGCCTCCGAAAGCACAGATACGCAGTATTTT.

Ten or more counts support this clonotype. The chain joins TRBV29-1 to TRBJ1-2, with 10 nucleotides matching TRBD1. Germline loops: CDR1 SQVTM, CDR2 ANQGSEA. The CDR3 consists of 14 residues. V gave up 7 bases and J gave up 6 bases; unmatched junction bases: 11. In nucleotides, the CDR3 is TGCAGCGGCTCGACAGGGGGCGGGCAGCATGGCTACACCTTC. Its protein product is CSGSTGGGQHGYTF.

This clonotype was observed at least ten times. An end of the junction differs from the germline gene, which may be a read error. This chain links TRBV11-3 with TRBJ1-1; no clear D gene. Germline loops: CDR1 SGHNT, CDR2 YENEEA. This CDR3 is built from 13 residues. CDR3 loop: CASSLVLNSEAFF. CDR3 DNA sequence: TGTGCCAGCAGCTTAGTCCTAAACAGTGAAGCTTTCTTT.

This clonotype has at least ten counts. The chain couples TRBV20-1 to TRBJ1-5, with D possibly being TRBD1 (6 bases). Trimming pared 0 bases from V and 6 bases from J, leaving 12 bases between. Per germline, CDR1 DFQATT and CDR2 SNEGSKA (reference sequence). CDR3 length: 14 amino acids. The CDR3 spells CSAREVRGVQPQHF. The CDR3 region has the DNA TGCAGTGCTAGAGAAGTCAGGGGTGTTCAGCCCCAGCATTTT.

This clonotype has at least ten counts. This rearrangement joins TRBV7-2 to TRBJ2-3; tentatively, D is TRBD1 (5 bases). Germline V lookup: CDR1 SGHTA, CDR2 FQGNSA. Between the trimmed V and J ends, which lost 0 bases and 1 base, there was a span of 14 bases. The CDR3 consists of 17 residues. CDR3 loop: CASSLAPRRGGTDTQYF. DNA of the CDR3: TGTGCCAGCAGCTTAGCGCCCAGAAGGGGTGGCACAGATACGCAGTATTTT.

This clonotype was detected many times. The rearrangement links TRBV7-2 to TRBJ2-1; D possibly corresponds to TRBD1 (6 bases). The V end was cut by 6 bases, the J end by 6 bases, with 9 bases between. CDR3 length: 12 residues. The V gene's germline CDR1 is SGHTA and CDR2 FQGNSA. CDR3 residues: CASRGASNEQFF. For the CDR3, the DNA is TGTGCCAGCAGGGGGGCTAGCAATGAGCAGTTCTTC.

In this sample, this clonotype turned up many times. This rearrangement joins TRBV14 to TRBJ2-7; no clear D. Trimming pared 2 bases from V and 2 bases from J, leaving 4 bases between. Per the germline V gene, CDR1 is SGHDN and CDR2 is FVKESK. The length of the CDR3 is 12 residues. The CDR3 spells CASSQRPYEQYF. CDR3 nucleotides: TGTGCCAGCAGCCAACGTCCCTACGAGCAGTACTTC.

This clonotype appeared many times. The V call is TRBV20-1, the J call TRBJ2-7, with 8 bases lining up with TRBD1. V trimming: 6 bases; J trimming: 5 bases; junction bases outside the gene matches: 9. CDR3 length: 13 amino acids. Germline CDR1 DFQATT, CDR2 SNEGSKA (reference sequence). The CDR3 DNA is TGCAGTGCCCCCCGGACAGGGTACGACGAGCAGTACTTC. Protein sequence: CSAPRTGYDEQYF.

This clonotype showed up many times. The genes are TRBV6-1 and TRBJ2-3; TRBD2 matches 9 bases. Germline V gene lookup returns CDR1 MNHNS and CDR2 SASEGT. The trim removed 5 bases at V and 5 bases at J, leaving 11 bases unmatched. This CDR3 has 16 amino acids. CDR3 in amino acids: CASSTGGGARRDTQYF. CDR3 nucleotide sequence: TGTGCCAGCAGTACCGGCGGGGGGGCTCGGAGAGATACGCAGTATTTT.

This clonotype was observed at least ten times. The V call is TRBV20-1, the J call TRBJ1-1, with TRBD1 matching 7 bases. There are 13 residues in the CDR3. In germline, CDR1 is DFQATT, CDR2 SNEGSKA (reference sequence). The J segment lost 0 bases and the V segment lost 6 bases, leaving 4 bases of the junction unmatched. In nucleotides, the CDR3 is TGCAGTGCCAGGACAGGACTGAACACTGAAGCTTTCTTT. This gives the protein CSARTGLNTEAFF.

This clonotype was detected ten times or more. The V and J genes are TRBV12-3 or TRBV12-4 and TRBJ1-5; D unresolved. The CDR3 has 12 amino acids. Trimming shortened V by 3 bases and J by 7 bases, and 7 bases separated the two germline ends. The CDR3 here is CASSLGVQPQHF. Here the CDR3 DNA reads TGTGCCAGCAGTTTGGGCGTACAGCCCCAGCATTTT.

Many counts were recorded for this clonotype. V gene TRBV12-3 or TRBV12-4 combines with J gene TRBJ2-7; perhaps TRBD1 as D (5 bases). This CDR3 contains 14 residues. V gave up 2 bases and J gave up 7 bases, with 15 bases separating them. The CDR3 DNA reads TGTGCCAGCAGTTTACGTCAGGGTAACCTTGAGCAGTACTTC. Protein: CASSLRQGNLEQYF.

This clonotype has more than one count but fewer than ten. V usage is TRBV5-4 and J usage is TRBJ2-1, with a tentative D call TRBD1 (6 bases). The V end was cut by 2 bases, the J end by 4 bases, with 16 bases between. The CDR3 contains 16 residues. Germline V lookup: CDR1 SGHNT, CDR2 YYREEE (reference sequence). CDR3 amino acids: CASSFPKQGLYNEQFF. The CDR3 region has the DNA TGTGCCAGCAGCTTTCCCAAGCAGGGGCTTTACAATGAGCAGTTCTTC.

In its sample, this clonotype was seen a few times. The chain combines TRBV20-1 with TRBJ2-3; 7 bases line up with TRBD2. Germline assignment: CDR1 DFQATT and CDR2 SNEGSKA (reference sequence). The CDR3 contains 14 residues. V lost 0 bases to trimming and J lost 5 bases; unmatched junction nucleotides: 5. CDR3 residues: CSARDPGEGDTQYF. Written as DNA, the CDR3 is TGCAGTGCTAGAGATCCCGGGGAGGGAGATACGCAGTATTTT.

Ten or more counts support this clonotype. The chain recombines TRBV29-1 with TRBJ2-7; D is possibly TRBD1 (6 bases). Per the germline V gene, CDR1 is SQVTM and CDR2 is ANQGSEA. V lost 1 base to trimming and J lost 2 bases, with 9 bases between them. This CDR3 region has 13 residues. As DNA, the CDR3 is TGCAGCGTTGAAGCTAAGGGGGCCTACGAGCAGTACTTC. Translation gives CSVEAKGAYEQYF.

Many counts were recorded for this clonotype. The V call is TRBV10-3, the J call TRBJ1-4, with D maybe TRBD1 (5 bases). The CDR3 spans 15 residues. The V and J ends lost 4 bases and 5 bases respectively, with 14 bases between them. Germline CDR1 reads ENHRY; CDR2 reads SYGVKD. CDR3 loop: CAISATGTDNEKLFF. The CDR3 nucleotides read TGTGCCATCAGTGCTACCGGGACGGACAATGAAAAACTGTTTTTT.

This clonotype has at least ten counts. The chain uses TRBV20-1 and TRBJ2-3; 9 bases are shared with TRBD2. J gave up 6 bases and V 0 bases, and 7 bases lay outside the gene matches. This CDR3 is 15 amino acids long. Germline lookup yields CDR1 DFQATT and CDR2 SNEGSKA (reference sequence). Written as DNA, the CDR3 is TGCAGTGCTAGAGATTACCTAGCGGGGTTGGATACGCAGTATTTT. It translates to CSARDYLAGLDTQYF.

This clonotype was picked up many times. This chain uses TRBV7-2 with TRBJ2-3; 7 bases line up with TRBD2. The CDR3 spans 14 residues. Germline V lookup: CDR1 SGHTA, CDR2 FQGNSA. Trimming at V came to 3 bases and at J to 3 bases, leaving 3 bases not matched to a gene. The CDR3 here is CASSFVGGTDTQYF. In DNA, the CDR3 is TGTGCCAGCAGCTTCGTGGGGGGGACAGATACGCAGTATTTT.